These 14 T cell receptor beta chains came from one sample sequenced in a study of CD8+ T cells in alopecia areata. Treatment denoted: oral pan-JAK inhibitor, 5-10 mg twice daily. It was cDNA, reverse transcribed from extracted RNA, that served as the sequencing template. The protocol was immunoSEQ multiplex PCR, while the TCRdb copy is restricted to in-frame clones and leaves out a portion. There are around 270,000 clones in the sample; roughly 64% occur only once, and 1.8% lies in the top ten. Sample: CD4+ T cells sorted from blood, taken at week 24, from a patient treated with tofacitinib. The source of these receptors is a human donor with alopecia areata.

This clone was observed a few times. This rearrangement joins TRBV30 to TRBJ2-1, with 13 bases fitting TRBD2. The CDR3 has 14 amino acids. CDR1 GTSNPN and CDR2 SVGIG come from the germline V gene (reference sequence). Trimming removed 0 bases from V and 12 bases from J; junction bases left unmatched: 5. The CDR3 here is CAWSVGTSGASQFF. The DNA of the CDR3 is TGTGCCTGGAGTGTAGGGACTAGCGGGGCCTCGCAGTTCTTC. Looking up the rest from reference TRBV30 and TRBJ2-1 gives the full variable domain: SQTIHQWPATLVQPVGSPLSLECTVEGTSNPNLYWYRQAAGRGLQLLFYSVGIGQISSEVPQNLSASRPQDRQFILSSKKLLLSDSGFYLCAWSVGTSGASQFFGPGTRLTVL.

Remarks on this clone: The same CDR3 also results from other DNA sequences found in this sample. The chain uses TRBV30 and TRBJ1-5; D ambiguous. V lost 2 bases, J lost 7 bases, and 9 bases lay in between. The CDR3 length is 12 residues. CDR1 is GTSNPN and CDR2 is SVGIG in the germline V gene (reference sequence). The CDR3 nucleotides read TGTGCCTGGAGTCGGGGTTCCCAGCCCCAGCATTTT. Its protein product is CAWSRGSQPQHF.

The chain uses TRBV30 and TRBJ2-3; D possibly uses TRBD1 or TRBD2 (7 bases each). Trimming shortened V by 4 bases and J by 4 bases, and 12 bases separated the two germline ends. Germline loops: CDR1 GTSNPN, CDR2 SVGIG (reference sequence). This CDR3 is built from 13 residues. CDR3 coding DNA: TGTGCCTGGAACCAGGGGGGGGCAGATACGCAGTATTTT. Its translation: CAWNQGGADTQYF.

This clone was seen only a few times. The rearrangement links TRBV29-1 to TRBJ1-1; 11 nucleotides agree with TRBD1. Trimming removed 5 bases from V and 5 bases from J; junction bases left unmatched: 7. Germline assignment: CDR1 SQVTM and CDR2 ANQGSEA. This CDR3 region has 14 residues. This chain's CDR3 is CSVQGGQGATEAFF. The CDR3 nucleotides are TGCAGCGTTCAAGGTGGACAGGGGGCGACTGAAGCTTTCTTT.

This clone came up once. This chain's CDR3 is CASSVTGWETDTQYF. CDR3 in DNA: TGTGCCAGCAGCGTTACAGGGTGGGAGACAGATACGCAGTATTTT. The chain uses TRBV9 and TRBJ2-3, with D possibly TRBD1 on 6 matching bases. The V end lost 2 bases, the J end lost 3 bases, and 13 bases lay between the germline ends. The CDR3 runs 15 residues. The germline V gene has CDR1 SGDLS and CDR2 YYNGEE.

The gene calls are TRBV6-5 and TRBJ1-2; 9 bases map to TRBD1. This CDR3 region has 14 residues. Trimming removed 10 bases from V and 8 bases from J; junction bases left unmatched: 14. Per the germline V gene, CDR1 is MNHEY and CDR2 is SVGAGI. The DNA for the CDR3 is TGTGCCACCGCTGCGGGACAGGGAGGAATAGGCTACACCTTC. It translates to CATAAGQGGIGYTF.

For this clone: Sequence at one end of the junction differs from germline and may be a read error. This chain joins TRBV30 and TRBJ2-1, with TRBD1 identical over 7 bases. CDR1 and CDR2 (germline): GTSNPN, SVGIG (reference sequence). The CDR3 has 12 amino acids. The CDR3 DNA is TGTGCCTGGAGGCGTTTGCAGGGGGTTGCGATCTTC. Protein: CAWRRLQGVAIF. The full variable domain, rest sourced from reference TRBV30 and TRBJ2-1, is SQTIHQWPATLVQPVGSPLSLECTVEGTSNPNLYWYRQAAGRGLQLLFYSVGIGQISSEVPQNLSASRPQDRQFILSSKKLLLSDSGFYLCAWRRLQGVAIFGPGTRLTVL.

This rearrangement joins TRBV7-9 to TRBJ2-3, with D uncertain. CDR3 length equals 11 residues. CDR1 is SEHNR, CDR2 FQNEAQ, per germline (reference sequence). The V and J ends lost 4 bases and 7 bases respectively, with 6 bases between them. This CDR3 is CASSSDHTQYF. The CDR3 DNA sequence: TGTGCCAGCAGCTCCGATCATACGCAGTATTTT.

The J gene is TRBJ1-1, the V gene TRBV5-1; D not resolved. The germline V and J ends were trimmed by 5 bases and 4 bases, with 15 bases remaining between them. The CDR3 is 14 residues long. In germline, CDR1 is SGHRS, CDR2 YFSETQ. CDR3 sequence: CASRRQGAGTEAFF. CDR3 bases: TGCGCCAGCAGACGTCAAGGAGCGGGCACTGAAGCTTTCTTT.

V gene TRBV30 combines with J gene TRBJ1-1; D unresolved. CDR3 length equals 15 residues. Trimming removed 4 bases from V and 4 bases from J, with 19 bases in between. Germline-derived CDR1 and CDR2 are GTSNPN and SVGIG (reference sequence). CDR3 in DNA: TGTGCCTGGAATCAGGACGGCAGAGTAAGCACTGAAGCTTTCTTT. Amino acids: CAWNQDGRVSTEAFF.

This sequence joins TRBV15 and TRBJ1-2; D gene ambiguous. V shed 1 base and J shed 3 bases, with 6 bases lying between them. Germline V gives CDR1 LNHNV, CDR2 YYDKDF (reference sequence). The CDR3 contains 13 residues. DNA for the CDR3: TGTGCCACCAGCAGAGTTGGGTACTATGGCTACACCTTC. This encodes CATSRVGYYGYTF.

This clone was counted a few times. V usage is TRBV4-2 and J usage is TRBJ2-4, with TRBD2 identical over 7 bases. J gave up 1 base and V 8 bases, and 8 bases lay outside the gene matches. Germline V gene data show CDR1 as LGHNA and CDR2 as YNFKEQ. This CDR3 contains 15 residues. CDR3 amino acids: CASSLAAEAKNIQYF. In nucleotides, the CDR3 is TGTGCCAGCTCTCTAGCGGCCGAGGCCAAAAACATTCAGTACTTC.

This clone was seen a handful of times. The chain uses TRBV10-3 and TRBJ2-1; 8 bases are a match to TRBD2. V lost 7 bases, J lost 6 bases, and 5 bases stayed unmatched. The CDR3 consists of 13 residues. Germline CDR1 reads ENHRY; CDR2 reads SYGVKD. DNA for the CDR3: TGTGCCATCAACGGGGGGGCCAGCAATGAGCAGTTCTTC. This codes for CAINGGASNEQFF.

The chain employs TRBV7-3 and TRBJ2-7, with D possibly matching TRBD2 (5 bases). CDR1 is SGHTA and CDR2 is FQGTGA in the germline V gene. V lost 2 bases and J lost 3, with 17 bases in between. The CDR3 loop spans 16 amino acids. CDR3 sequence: CASSLYSRAGLYEQYF. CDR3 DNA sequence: TGTGCCAGCAGCTTATACTCACGGGCAGGACTCTACGAGCAGTACTTC.